Below are 24 T cell receptor beta chains sequenced from a single sample in a study of read filtering for tumor transcriptome and immune sequencing. This library used roughly 430 ng RNA and molecular barcoded adaptors spanning alpha/delta and beta/gamma chains. TCRdb passed the reads through MiXCR, listing each CDR3 protein once. Of 100,000 to 150,000 distinct CDR3 sequences listed, approximately 13% were seen once; the top ten hold under 9%. Sequenced: a population of CD138-negative cells sorted from bone marrow. The origin of the receptors is a donor aged 40 or older with multiple myeloma.

V is TRBV5-1 and J is TRBJ1-1, with 7 bases matching TRBD1. CDR3 length equals 13 residues. CDR1 is SGHRS and CDR2 is YFSETQ in the germline V gene. V lost 4 bases to trimming and J lost 5 bases; unmatched junction nucleotides: 5. CDR3: CASSRGGGTEAFF. CDR3 in DNA: TGCGCCAGCAGCCGAGGGGGCGGGACTGAAGCTTTCTTT.

This clonotype was counted many times. The chain recombines TRBV20-1 with TRBJ2-1; 11 bases map to TRBD2. Germline V CDR1 and CDR2: DFQATT, SNEGSKA (reference sequence). The CDR3 is made up of 17 amino acids. The V segment lost 0 bases and the J segment 9 bases; nucleotides outside the gene matches: 13. The CDR3: CSARDPRASGRLSEQFF. The CDR3 DNA follows: TGCAGTGCTAGAGATCCCAGGGCTAGCGGGAGGTTAAGTGAGCAGTTCTTC.

This clonotype has at least ten counts. This rearrangement joins TRBV6-2 or TRBV6-3 to TRBJ2-3; 10 bases are shared with TRBD2. The CDR3 is 16 residues long. The germline gives CDR1 MNHEY, CDR2 SVGEGT. V was pared by 0 bases and J by 5 bases, with 5 bases of the junction left unmatched. CDR3 nucleotides: TGTGCCAGCAGTTACTCGCTAGCGGGAGAAATAGATACGCAGTATTTT. This translates into CASSYSLAGEIDTQYF.

This clonotype was recorded at least ten times. The chain links TRBV7-2 to TRBJ2-1, with TRBD2 identical over 7 bases. Germline V gives CDR1 SGHTA, CDR2 FQGNSA. CDR3 length: 18 amino acids. V lost 1 base and J lost 6; bases outside the gene matches: 15. The CDR3 reads CASSLVGGRAPSANEQFF. DNA of the CDR3: TGTGCCAGCAGCTTAGTAGGTGGGAGGGCCCCATCGGCCAATGAGCAGTTCTTC.

At least ten counts were recorded for this clonotype. CDR3 nucleotides: TGCAGTGCTCCGGTGGGGGCCCCGGATCAGCCCCAGCATTTT. It is translated as CSAPVGAPDQPQHF. This chain joins TRBV20-1 and TRBJ1-5, with TRBD1 as a possible D gene (6 bases). Germline-derived CDR1 and CDR2 are DFQATT and SNEGSKA (reference sequence). V was pared by 5 bases and J by 5 bases, with 16 bases between. CDR3 length equals 14 residues.

This clonotype was seen ten or more times. CDR3 region: CASSGRATDTQYF. The CDR3 region has the DNA TGTGCCAGCAGTGGACGTGCCACAGATACGCAGTATTTT. The chain recombines TRBV2 with TRBJ2-3; no clear D. Trimming stripped 4 bases from V and 2 bases from J, with 7 bases between. This CDR3 comprises 13 residues. CDR1 and CDR2 (germline): SNHLY, FYNNEI.

This clonotype was picked up many times. The V and J genes are TRBV7-9 and TRBJ2-1; perhaps TRBD1 as D (6 bases). Germline V gene sequence: CDR1 SEHNR, CDR2 FQNEAQ (reference sequence). Trimming pared 5 bases from V and 4 bases from J, leaving 15 bases between. This CDR3 spans 15 amino acids. The CDR3 region is CASSPDRAKYNEQFF. In nucleotides, the CDR3 is TGTGCCAGCAGCCCGGACAGAGCCAAATACAATGAGCAGTTCTTC.

This clonotype has ten or more counts. CDR3 amino acids: CASSLGQGVIEAFF. DNA for the CDR3: TGCGCCAGCAGCTTGGGGCAGGGAGTAATTGAAGCTTTCTTT. The rearrangement uses TRBV5-1 and TRBJ1-1; D perhaps matches TRBD1 (5 bases). The CDR3 loop spans 14 amino acids. Per germline, CDR1 SGHRS and CDR2 YFSETQ. Trimming removed 0 bases at V and 7 bases at J, with 13 bases between.

The sample holds many counts of this clonotype. CDR3 residues: CASSQVGGANVLTF. The CDR3 DNA reads TGCGCCAGCAGCCAAGTTGGGGGGGCCAACGTCCTGACTTTC. This chain links TRBV4-3 with TRBJ2-6; no clear D. CDR3 length: 14 amino acids. The germline V gene encodes CDR1 LGHNA and CDR2 YSLEER. Deletions cut 1 base from V and 4 bases from J, with 5 bases between.

This clonotype was observed a few times. The chain uses TRBV6-5 and TRBJ1-6, with D possibly matching TRBD1 (5 bases). Per germline, CDR1 MNHEY and CDR2 SVGAGI. The CDR3 contains 15 residues. Trimming removed 7 bases from V and 7 bases from J, with 17 bases in between. CDR3 DNA sequence: TGTGCCAGCACTTGGGTAGGCCAGGGAAATTCACCCCTCCACTTT. It encodes CASTWVGQGNSPLHF.

This clonotype was detected many times. The rearrangement links TRBV27 to TRBJ1-2; 7 positions agree with TRBD1. The ends lost 5 bases at V and 4 bases at J; junction bases unmatched: 4. Germline CDR1 is MNHEY and CDR2 is SMNVEV (reference sequence). This CDR3 contains 13 residues. CDR3 sequence: CASSQQGVYGYTF. The CDR3, as DNA: TGTGCCAGCAGTCAGCAGGGGGTCTATGGCTACACCTTC.

This clonotype was seen repeatedly, ten times or more. This rearrangement joins TRBV11-2 to TRBJ2-1; 11 bases fit TRBD2. V gave up 6 bases and J gave up 4 bases; unmatched junction bases: 5. Germline V gene data show CDR1 as SGHAT and CDR2 as FQNNGV. This CDR3 region has 15 residues. The CDR3 nucleotides are TGTGCCAGCAGTTGGACTAGCGGGCCTTACAATGAGCAGTTCTTC. Translating gives CASSWTSGPYNEQFF.

This clonotype was recorded many times. The chain employs TRBV10-2 and TRBJ1-2; D is unclear. V was cut by 2 bases and J by 4 bases, with 8 bases left in between. CDR3 length equals 13 residues. Germline lookup yields CDR1 WSHSY and CDR2 SAAADI. CDR3 nucleotides: TGCGCCAGCAGTGAGGGAACAGCCTATGGCTACACCTTC. Translating gives CASSEGTAYGYTF.

This clonotype was seen repeatedly, ten times or more. The gene calls are TRBV3-1 and TRBJ2-1, with 10 bases identical to TRBD1. This CDR3 is built from 15 residues. The germline V gene encodes CDR1 LGHDT and CDR2 YNNKEL (reference sequence). J was trimmed by 9 bases and V by 2 bases; bases with no gene match: 7. For the CDR3, the DNA is TGTGCCAGCAGCCAACCCTGGGACAGGGGTGTTGAGCAGTTCTTC. This translates into CASSQPWDRGVEQFF.

This rearrangement joins TRBV9 to TRBJ2-3; TRBD1 might be the D (5 bases). CDR1 and CDR2 (germline): SGDLS, YYNGEE. Trimming cost V 4 bases and J 0 bases, with 9 bases left between them. There are 14 residues in the CDR3. The CDR3 nucleotides read TGTGCCAGCAGCACGCCAGGGAGCACAGATACGCAGTATTTT. Amino acid sequence: CASSTPGSTDTQYF.

This clonotype was observed at least ten times. V usage is TRBV10-3 and J usage is TRBJ2-1; maybe TRBD2 (6 bases). The V end lost 10 bases, the J end lost 10 bases, and 23 bases lay between the germline ends. Germline lookup yields CDR1 ENHRY and CDR2 SYGVKD. The CDR3 length is 14 residues. CDR3 protein: CATYSGTPGLEQFF. The CDR3 nucleotides read TGTGCCACATATTCCGGGACTCCGGGGTTGGAGCAGTTCTTC.

The sample holds many counts of this clonotype. The chain uses TRBV3-1 and TRBJ2-1; D remains unclear. From germline, CDR1 is LGHDT and CDR2 YNNKEL (reference sequence). The V and J ends lost 1 base and 0 bases respectively, with 13 bases between them. The CDR3 spans 17 residues. The CDR3 sequence: CASSQGRPPRSYNEQFF. The CDR3 DNA sequence: TGTGCCAGCAGCCAAGGTCGGCCTCCCCGCTCCTACAATGAGCAGTTCTTC.

The rearrangement links TRBV20-1 to TRBJ2-1, with D uncertain. The CDR3 sequence is 13 residues long. Deletions cut 0 bases from V and 5 bases from J, with 8 bases between. Germline V gene sequence: CDR1 DFQATT, CDR2 SNEGSKA (reference sequence). The CDR3 loop reads CSARDRLNNEQFF. CDR3 DNA sequence: TGCAGTGCTAGAGATAGGCTGAACAATGAGCAGTTCTTC.

As concerns this clonotype: Just one base apart from a much larger clone, this may be a read error. The J gene is TRBJ1-2, the V gene TRBV4-1; perhaps TRBD1 as D (5 bases). The CDR3 length is 15 residues. Germline CDR1 and CDR2: MGHRA and YSYEKL. CDR3 DNA: TGCGCCAGCAGCCAAGAAGGGGCGGGTAACAATGGCTACACCTTC. It yields the protein CASSQEGAGNNGYTF.

This clonotype has at least ten counts. The chain has TRBV29-1 and TRBJ1-3, with TRBD1 identical over 8 bases. The J segment lost 4 bases and the V segment lost 7 bases, leaving 9 bases of the junction unmatched. This CDR3 contains 14 residues. The germline gives CDR1 SQVTM, CDR2 ANQGSEA. The CDR3 DNA reads TGCAGCGGGAAATCAGGGGGCCAAGGAAACACCATATATTTT. Protein sequence: CSGKSGGQGNTIYF.

The gene calls are TRBV6-2 or TRBV6-3 and TRBJ1-1; 7 nucleotides align to TRBD1. Trimming at V came to 10 bases and at J to 8 bases, leaving 4 bases not matched to a gene. This CDR3 region has 10 residues. Per the germline V gene, CDR1 is MNHEY and CDR2 is SVGEGT. The CDR3 loop is CATHRGEAFF. In nucleotides, the CDR3 is TGTGCCACCCACAGGGGCGAAGCTTTCTTT.

This clonotype has at least ten counts. The chain uses TRBV7-3 and TRBJ2-1, with 10 bases aligning to TRBD1. Germline V gene lookup returns CDR1 SGHTA and CDR2 FQGTGA. V lost 5 bases to trimming and J lost 2 bases; unmatched junction nucleotides: 3. This CDR3 has 15 amino acids. In nucleotides, the CDR3 is TGTGCCAGCAGCCGGGACAGGGGAACCTACAATGAGCAGTTCTTC. It is translated as CASSRDRGTYNEQFF.

This clonotype came up many times. The chain is built from TRBV6-6 and TRBJ2-3, with D possibly being TRBD2 (5 bases). V lost 7 bases and J lost 1, with 12 bases in between. Germline V gives CDR1 MNHNY, CDR2 SVGAGI (reference sequence). The CDR3 totals 14 residues. CDR3: CASKEVRGTDTQYF. The DNA of the CDR3 is TGTGCCAGCAAGGAGGTGCGGGGCACAGATACGCAGTATTTT.

The chain uses TRBV6-6 and TRBJ2-7; maybe TRBD1 (5 bases). Per germline, CDR1 MNHNY and CDR2 SVGAGI (reference sequence). Trimming took off 4 bases at V and 5 bases at J, with 21 bases between the two ends. The CDR3 is 16 residues long. The CDR3: CASSWDPGMIFNEQYF. CDR3 nucleotide sequence: TGTGCCAGCAGTTGGGATCCAGGGATGATCTTCAACGAGCAGTACTTC.